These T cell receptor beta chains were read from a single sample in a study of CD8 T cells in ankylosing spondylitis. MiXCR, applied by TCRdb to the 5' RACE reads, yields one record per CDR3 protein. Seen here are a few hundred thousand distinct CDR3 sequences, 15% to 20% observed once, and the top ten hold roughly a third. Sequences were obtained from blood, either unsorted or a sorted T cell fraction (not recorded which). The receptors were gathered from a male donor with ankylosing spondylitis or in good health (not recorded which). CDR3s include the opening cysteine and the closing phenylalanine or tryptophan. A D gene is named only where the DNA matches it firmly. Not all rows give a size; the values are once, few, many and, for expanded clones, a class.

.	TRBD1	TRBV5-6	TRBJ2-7	CASSLVGGQGPYEQYF	TGTGCCAGCAGCTTGGTGGGGGGACAGGGTCCCTACGAGCAGTACTTC
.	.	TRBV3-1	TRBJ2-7	CASSQDHVGDLEQYF	TGTGCCAGCAGCCAAGATCACGTAGGGGATCTCGAGCAGTACTTC
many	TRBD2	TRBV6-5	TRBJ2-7	CASSYSTSGRPYEQYF	TGTGCCAGCAGTTACTCGACTAGCGGGAGACCCTACGAGCAGTACTTC
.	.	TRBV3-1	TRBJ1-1	CASSLEDVGNTEAFF	TGTGCCAGCAGCCTGGAGGACGTCGGGAACACTGAAGCTTTCTTT
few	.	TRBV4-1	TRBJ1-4	CASSEHGVNEKLFF	TGCGCCAGCAGTGAACACGGAGTTAATGAAAAACTGTTTTTT
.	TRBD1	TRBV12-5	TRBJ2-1	CASNPRAGQDQFF	TGTGCTAGTAATCCTAGGGCTGGACAGGATCAGTTCTTC
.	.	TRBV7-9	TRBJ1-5	CASSPGVGDSNQPQHF	TGTGCCAGCAGTCCTGGGGTTGGAGATAGCAATCAGCCCCAGCATTTT
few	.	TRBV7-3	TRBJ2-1	CASSIGGNEQFF	TGTGCCAGCAGCATCGGCGGGAATGAGCAGTTCTTC
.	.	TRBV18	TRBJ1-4	CASSPTGNTATNEKLFF	TGTGCCAGCTCGCCGACAGGAAATACTGCAACTAATGAAAAACTGTTTTTT
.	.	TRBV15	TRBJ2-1	CATSGEETSYNEQFF	TGTGCCACCAGCGGGGAGGAAACCTCCTACAATGAGCAGTTCTTC
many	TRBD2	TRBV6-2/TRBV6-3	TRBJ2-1	CASSDLAGGYNEQFF	TGTGCCAGCAGTGACCTAGCGGGAGGGTACAATGAGCAGTTCTTC
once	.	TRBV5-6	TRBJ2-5	CASSLFSGETQYF	TGTGCCAGCAGCTTGTTCTCCGGGGAGACCCAGTACTTC
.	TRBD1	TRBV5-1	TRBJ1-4	CASSQGRGASNEKLFF	TGCGCCAGCAGCCAAGGCAGGGGGGCAAGCAATGAAAAACTGTTTTTT
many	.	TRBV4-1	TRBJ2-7	CASSQVTIIAEQYF	TGCGCCAGCAGCCAAGTGACTATAATCGCCGAGCAGTACTTC
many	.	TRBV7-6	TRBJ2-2	CASSLGGATGELFF	TGTGCCAGCAGCCTCGGAGGGGCCACCGGGGAGCTGTTTTTT
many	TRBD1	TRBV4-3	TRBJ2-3	CASSQDPQGLSTDTQYF	TGCGCCAGCAGCCAAGATCCACAGGGGTTAAGCACAGATACGCAGTATTTT
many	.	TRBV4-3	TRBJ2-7	CASSQDRYGSSYEQYF	TGCGCCAGCAGCCAAGATCGGTACGGGAGCTCCTACGAGCAGTACTTC
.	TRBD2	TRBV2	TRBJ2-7	CASRPFSGSWEQYF	TGTGCCAGCAGACCCTTTAGCGGGAGTTGGGAGCAGTACTTC